The rows below give T cell receptor beta chains drawn from one sample of a study of T cells after yellow fever vaccination. One entry per CDR3 protein results from TCRdb running MiXCR on the 5' RACE reads. The sample has roughly 49,000 distinct CDR3 sequences, 7.4% seen once. The sample was CD8+ T cells sorted from PBMCs, taken less than 16 days after the first yellow fever vaccination. These receptor sequences come from a man aged 18-30 years who received the YFV17D yellow fever vaccine. The CDR3 runs from the conserved cysteine through the conserved F or W.

v_call	cdr3_length	j_call	cdr3_aa
TRBV27	15	TRBJ2-5	CASSYLGSGGETQYF
TRBV27	15	TRBJ2-7	CASSFSGFSSYEQYF
TRBV7-2	12	TRBJ2-1	CASSLGGDEQFF
TRBV9	15	TRBJ2-3	CASSSYGGYRDTQYF
TRBV27	14	TRBJ1-5	CATGRQGGNQPQHF
TRBV9	15	TRBJ2-3	CASSSGAGGTDTQYF
TRBV7-6	14	TRBJ1-1	CASSLRGRETEAFF
TRBV12-3/TRBV12-4	16	TRBJ2-2	CASSLVEGAGTGELFF
TRBV4-2	16	TRBJ2-3	CASSHESRTPTDTQYF
TRBV29-1	13	TRBJ2-1	CSVDQPGRNEQFF
TRBV7-2	15	TRBJ2-1	CASSILAGGLFEQFF
TRBV4-1	14	TRBJ2-3	CASSQAGGLDTQYF
TRBV5-5	14	TRBJ2-5	CASSDDYGEETQYF
TRBV12-5	13	TRBJ2-5	CASGLALQETQYF
TRBV29-1	10	TRBJ2-3	CSPVTDTQYF
TRBV6-2/TRBV6-3	17	TRBJ2-7	CASVEEPWRTRAYEQYF